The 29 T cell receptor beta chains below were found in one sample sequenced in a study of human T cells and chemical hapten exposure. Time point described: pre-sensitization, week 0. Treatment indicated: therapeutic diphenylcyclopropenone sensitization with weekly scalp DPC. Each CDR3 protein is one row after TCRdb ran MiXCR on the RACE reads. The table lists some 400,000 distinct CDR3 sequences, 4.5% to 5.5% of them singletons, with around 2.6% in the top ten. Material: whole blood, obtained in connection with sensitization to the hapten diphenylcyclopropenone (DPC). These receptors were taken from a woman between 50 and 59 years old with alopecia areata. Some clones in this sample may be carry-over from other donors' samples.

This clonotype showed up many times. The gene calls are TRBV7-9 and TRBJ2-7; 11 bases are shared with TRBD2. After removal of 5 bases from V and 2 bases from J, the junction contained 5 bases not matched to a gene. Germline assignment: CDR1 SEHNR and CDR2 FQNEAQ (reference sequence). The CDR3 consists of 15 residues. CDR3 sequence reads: CASSAQLAGAYEQYF. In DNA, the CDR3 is TGTGCCAGCAGCGCCCAACTAGCGGGGGCCTACGAGCAGTACTTC. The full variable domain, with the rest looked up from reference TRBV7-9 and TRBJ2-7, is DTGVSQNPRHKITKRGQNVTFRCDPISEHNRLYWYRQTLGQGPEFLTYFQNEAQLEKSRLLSDRFSAERPKGSFSTLEIQRTEQGDSAMYLCASSAQLAGAYEQYFGPGTRLTVT.

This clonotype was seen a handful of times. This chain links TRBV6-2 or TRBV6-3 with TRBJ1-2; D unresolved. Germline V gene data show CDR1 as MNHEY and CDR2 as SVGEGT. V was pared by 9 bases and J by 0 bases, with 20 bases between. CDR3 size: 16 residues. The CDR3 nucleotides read TGTGCCAGTAGTCGAAGGACGGAGGGAGCTAACTATGGCTACACCTTC. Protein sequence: CASSRRTEGANYGYTF.

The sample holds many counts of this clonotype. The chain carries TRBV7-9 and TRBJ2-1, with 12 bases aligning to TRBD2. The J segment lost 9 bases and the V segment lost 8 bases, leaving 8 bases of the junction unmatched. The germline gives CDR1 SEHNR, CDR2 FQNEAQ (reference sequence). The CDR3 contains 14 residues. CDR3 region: CASLRPSGRAEQFF. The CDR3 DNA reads TGTGCCAGCCTCCGTCCTAGCGGGAGGGCTGAGCAGTTCTTC.

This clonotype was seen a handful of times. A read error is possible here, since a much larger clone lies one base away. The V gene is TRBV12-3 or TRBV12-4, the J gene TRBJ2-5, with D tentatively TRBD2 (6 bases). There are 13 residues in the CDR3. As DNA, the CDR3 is TGTGCCGGCAGCCGGGACTGGCAAGAGACCCAGTACTTC. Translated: CAGSRDWQETQYF.

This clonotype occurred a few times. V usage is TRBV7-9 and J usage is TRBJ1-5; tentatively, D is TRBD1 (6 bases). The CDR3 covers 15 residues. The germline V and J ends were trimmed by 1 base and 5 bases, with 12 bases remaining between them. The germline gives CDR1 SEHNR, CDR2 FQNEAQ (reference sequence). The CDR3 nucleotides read TGTGCCAGCAGCTTAGGAGGGGGTTGGGATCAGCCCCAGCATTTT. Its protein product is CASSLGGGWDQPQHF.

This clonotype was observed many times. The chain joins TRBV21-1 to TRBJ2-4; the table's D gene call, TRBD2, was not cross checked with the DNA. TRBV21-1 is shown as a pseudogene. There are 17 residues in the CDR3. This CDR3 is CASSKDEVWGGSDIQYF. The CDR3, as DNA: TGTGCCAGCAGCAAAGATGAGGTATGGGGAGGTAGTGACATTCAGTACTTC.

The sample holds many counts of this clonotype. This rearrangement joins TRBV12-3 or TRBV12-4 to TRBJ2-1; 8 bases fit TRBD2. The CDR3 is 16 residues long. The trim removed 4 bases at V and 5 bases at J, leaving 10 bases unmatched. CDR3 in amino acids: CASSSRGRTLNNEQFF. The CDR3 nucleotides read TGTGCCAGCAGTTCCCGCGGGAGGACCCTTAACAATGAGCAGTTCTTC.

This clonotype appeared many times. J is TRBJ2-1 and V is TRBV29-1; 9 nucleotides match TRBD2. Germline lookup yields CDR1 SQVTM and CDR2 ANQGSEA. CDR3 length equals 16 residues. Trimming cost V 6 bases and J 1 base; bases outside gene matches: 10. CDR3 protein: CSVGGSAGGSYNEQFF. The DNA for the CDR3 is TGCAGCGTGGGTGGGTCCGCGGGAGGGTCCTACAATGAGCAGTTCTTC.

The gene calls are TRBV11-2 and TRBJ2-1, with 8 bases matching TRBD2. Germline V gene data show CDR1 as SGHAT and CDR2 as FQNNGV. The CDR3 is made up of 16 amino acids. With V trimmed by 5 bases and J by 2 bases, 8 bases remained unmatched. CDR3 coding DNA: TGTGCCAGCAGCCTCAGACTAGCGTCAGCCTACAATGAGCAGTTCTTC. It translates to CASSLRLASAYNEQFF.

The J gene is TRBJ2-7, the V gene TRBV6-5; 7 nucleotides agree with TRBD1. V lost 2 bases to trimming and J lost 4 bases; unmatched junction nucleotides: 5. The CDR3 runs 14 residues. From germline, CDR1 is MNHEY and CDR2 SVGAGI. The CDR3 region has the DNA TGTGCCAGCAGTTACGCCCACAGGGGTTACGAGCAGTACTTC. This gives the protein CASSYAHRGYEQYF.

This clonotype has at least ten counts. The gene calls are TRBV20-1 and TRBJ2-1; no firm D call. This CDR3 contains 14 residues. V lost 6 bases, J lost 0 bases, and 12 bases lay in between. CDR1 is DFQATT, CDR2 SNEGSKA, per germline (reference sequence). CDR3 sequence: CSASGYNSYNEQFF. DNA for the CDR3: TGCAGTGCCTCTGGATACAACTCCTACAATGAGCAGTTCTTC.

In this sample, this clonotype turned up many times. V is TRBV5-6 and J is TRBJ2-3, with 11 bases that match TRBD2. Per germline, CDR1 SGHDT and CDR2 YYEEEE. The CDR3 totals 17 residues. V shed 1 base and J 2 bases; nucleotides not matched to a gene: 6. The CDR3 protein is CASSLMGTSGYTDTQYF. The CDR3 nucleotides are TGTGCCAGCAGCTTGATGGGGACTAGCGGATACACAGATACGCAGTATTTT.

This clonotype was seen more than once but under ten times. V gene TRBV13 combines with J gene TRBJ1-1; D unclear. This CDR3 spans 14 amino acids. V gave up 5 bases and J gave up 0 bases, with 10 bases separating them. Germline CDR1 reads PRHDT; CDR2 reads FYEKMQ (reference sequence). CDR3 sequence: CASSPTSMNTEAFF. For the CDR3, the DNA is TGTGCCAGCAGCCCGACAAGCATGAACACTGAAGCTTTCTTT.

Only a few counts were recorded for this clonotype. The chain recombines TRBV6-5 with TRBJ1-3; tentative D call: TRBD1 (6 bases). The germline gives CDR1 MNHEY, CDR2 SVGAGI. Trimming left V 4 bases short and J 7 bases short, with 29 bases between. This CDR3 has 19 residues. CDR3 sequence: CASSFNPPITDRLRNTIYF. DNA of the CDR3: TGTGCCAGCAGTTTCAACCCGCCGATCACTGACAGGCTGCGGAACACCATATATTTT.

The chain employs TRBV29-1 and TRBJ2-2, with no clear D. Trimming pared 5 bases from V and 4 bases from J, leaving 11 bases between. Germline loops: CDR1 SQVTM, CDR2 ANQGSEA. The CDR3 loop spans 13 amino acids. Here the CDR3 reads CSVRVKSTGELFF. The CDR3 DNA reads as TGCAGCGTTCGAGTTAAATCCACCGGGGAGCTGTTTTTT.

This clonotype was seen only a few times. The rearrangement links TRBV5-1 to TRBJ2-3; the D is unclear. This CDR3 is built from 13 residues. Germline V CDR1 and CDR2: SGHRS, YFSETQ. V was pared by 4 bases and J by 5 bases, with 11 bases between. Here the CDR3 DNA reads TGCGCCAGCAGCCCCTCCACCGGAGATACGCAGTATTTT. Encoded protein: CASSPSTGDTQYF.

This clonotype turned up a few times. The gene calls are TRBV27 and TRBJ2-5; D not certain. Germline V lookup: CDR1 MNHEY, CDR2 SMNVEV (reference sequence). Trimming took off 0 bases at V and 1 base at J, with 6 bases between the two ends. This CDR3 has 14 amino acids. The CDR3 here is CASSLSLSQETQYF. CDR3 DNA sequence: TGTGCCAGCAGTTTATCGTTGTCCCAAGAGACCCAGTACTTC.

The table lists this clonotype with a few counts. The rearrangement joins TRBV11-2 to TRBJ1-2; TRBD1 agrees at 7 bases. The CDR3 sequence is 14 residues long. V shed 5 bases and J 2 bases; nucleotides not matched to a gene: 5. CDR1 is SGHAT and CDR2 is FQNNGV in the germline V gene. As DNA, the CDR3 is TGTGCCAGCAGCCGTGGGACAGTCAACTATGGCTACACCTTC. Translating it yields CASSRGTVNYGYTF. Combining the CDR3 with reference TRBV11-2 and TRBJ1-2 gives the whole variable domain EAGVAQSPRYKIIEKRQSVAFWCNPISGHATLYWYQQILGQGPKLLIQFQNNGVVDDSQLPKDRFSAERLKGVDSTLKIQPAKLEDSAVYLCASSRGTVNYGYTFGSGTRLTVV.

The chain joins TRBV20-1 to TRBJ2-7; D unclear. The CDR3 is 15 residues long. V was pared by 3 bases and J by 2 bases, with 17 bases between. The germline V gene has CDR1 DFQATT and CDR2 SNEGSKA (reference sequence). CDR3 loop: CSASLAGPLAYEQYF. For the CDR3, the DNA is TGCAGTGCTAGTCTCGCCGGGCCCCTCGCCTACGAGCAGTACTTC.

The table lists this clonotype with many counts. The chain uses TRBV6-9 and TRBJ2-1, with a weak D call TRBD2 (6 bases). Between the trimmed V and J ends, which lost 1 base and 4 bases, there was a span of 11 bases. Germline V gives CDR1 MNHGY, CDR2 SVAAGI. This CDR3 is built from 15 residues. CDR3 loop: CASSYWTTTYNEQFF. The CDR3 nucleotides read TGTGCCAGCAGTTATTGGACTACAACGTACAATGAGCAGTTCTTC.

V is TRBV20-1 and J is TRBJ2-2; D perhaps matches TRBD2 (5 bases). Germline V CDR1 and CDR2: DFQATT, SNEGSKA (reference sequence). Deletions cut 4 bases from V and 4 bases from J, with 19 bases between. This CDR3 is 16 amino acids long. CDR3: CSANPITLRGTGELFF. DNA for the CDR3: TGCAGTGCTAACCCTATAACCTTACGGGGCACCGGGGAGCTGTTTTTT.

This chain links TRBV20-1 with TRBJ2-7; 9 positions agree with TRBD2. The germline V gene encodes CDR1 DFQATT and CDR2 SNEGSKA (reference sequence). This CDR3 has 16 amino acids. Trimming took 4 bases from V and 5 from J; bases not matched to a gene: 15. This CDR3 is CSATYIPLSGSDEQYF. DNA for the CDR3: TGCAGTGCTACCTATATCCCTCTTAGCGGGAGCGACGAGCAGTACTTC.

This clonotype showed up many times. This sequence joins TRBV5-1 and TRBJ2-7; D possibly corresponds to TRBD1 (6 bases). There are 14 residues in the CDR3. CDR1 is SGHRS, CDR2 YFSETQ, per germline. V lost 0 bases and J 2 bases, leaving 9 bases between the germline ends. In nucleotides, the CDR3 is TGCGCCAGCAGCTTGGCAGGGGCCGCCTACGAGCAGTACTTC. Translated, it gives CASSLAGAAYEQYF.

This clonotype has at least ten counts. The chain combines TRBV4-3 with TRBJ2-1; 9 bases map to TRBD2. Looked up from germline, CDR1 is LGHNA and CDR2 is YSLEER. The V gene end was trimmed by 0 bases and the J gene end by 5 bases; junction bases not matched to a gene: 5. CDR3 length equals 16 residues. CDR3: CASSQEVAGGNNEQFF. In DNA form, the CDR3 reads TGCGCCAGCAGCCAAGAAGTGGCGGGAGGGAACAATGAGCAGTTCTTC.

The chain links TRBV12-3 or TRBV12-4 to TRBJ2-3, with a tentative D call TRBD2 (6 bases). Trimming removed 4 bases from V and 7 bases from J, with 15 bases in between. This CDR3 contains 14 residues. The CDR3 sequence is CASSSGLSLNTQYF. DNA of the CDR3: TGTGCCAGCAGTTCGGGACTTAGTCTGAATACGCAGTATTTT.

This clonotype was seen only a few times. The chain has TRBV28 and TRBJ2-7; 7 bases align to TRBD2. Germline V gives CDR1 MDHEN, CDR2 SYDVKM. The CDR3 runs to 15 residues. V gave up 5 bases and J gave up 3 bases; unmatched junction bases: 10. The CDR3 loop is CASSLLGEGLYEQYF. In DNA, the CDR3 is TGTGCCAGCAGTCTATTGGGGGAGGGCCTCTACGAGCAGTACTTC.

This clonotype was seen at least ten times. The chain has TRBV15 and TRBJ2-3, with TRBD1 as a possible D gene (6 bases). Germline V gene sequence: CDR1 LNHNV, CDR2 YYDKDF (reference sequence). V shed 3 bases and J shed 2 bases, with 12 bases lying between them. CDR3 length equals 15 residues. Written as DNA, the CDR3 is TGTGCCACCAGCAGGGAGACAGGTTACACAGATACGCAGTATTTT. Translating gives CATSRETGYTDTQYF.

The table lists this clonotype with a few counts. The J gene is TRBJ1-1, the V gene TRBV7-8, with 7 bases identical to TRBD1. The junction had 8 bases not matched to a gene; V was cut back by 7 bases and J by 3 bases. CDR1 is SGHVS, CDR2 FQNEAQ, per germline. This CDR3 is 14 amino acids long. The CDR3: CASTQGGWDTEAFF. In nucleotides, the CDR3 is TGTGCCAGCACCCAAGGGGGCTGGGACACTGAAGCTTTCTTT.

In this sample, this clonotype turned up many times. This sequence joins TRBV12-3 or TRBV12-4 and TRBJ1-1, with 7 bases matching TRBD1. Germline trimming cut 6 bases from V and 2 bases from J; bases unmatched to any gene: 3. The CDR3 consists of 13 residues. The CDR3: CASRRQGNTEAFF. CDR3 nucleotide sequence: TGTGCCAGCAGGAGACAGGGAAACACTGAAGCTTTCTTT.